A single sample gave rise to the 31 T cell receptor beta chains below, sequenced in a study of T-cell memory formation after mild COVID-19 (dated by TCRdb to the early 2020s). Preparation of the library involved 5' RACE. The listed sequencing device is Illumina NovaSeq 6000. TCRdb ran its own pipeline on the public reads, namely fastp trimming at Q25 and MiXCR clone calling, and kept in-frame beta chains. Each CDR3 protein appears once, grouped with its most common genes and DNA. The sample data list roughly 580,000 distinct CDR3 sequences, and around 17% of these were observed just once. The top ten constitute about 12% of the sample. Material for sequencing was PBMCs or a T cell subset sorted from them (not recorded which). The receptor set was obtained from an adult woman who had mild COVID-19 (a few samples of this study predate the infection). The sample titles of this study are shuffled in the database, so cell type and time point are left out; the donor was told from shared clones.

In its sample, this clonotype was seen many times. The chain is built from TRBV15 and TRBJ2-3; 9 positions agree with TRBD2. V was pared by 1 base and J by 1 base, with 3 bases of the junction left unmatched. Germline CDR1 LNHNV, CDR2 YYDKDF (reference sequence). This CDR3 is 16 amino acids long. Here the CDR3 DNA reads TGTGCCACCAGCAGAGCCCGGACTAGCGGCACAGATACGCAGTATTTT. Residues: CATSRARTSGTDTQYF.

V gene TRBV7-6 combines with J gene TRBJ2-7, with unresolved D. The CDR3 length is 15 residues. V dropped 0 bases and J dropped 3 bases, with 12 bases sitting between them. From germline, CDR1 is SGHVS and CDR2 FNYEAQ. The CDR3 loop reads CASSLASQAGYEQYF. The DNA of the CDR3 is TGTGCCAGCAGCTTAGCATCGCAGGCAGGCTACGAGCAGTACTTC.

This clonotype was seen only a few times. The chain couples TRBV5-1 to TRBJ2-7; 9 bases agree with TRBD1. CDR3 length: 15 residues. The V gene end was trimmed by 4 bases and the J gene end by 2 bases; junction bases not matched to a gene: 7. CDR1 and CDR2 (germline): SGHRS, YFSETQ. In nucleotides, the CDR3 is TGCGCCAGCAGCGTGACCGGGACAGGGACCTACGAGCAGTACTTC. Amino acids: CASSVTGTGTYEQYF. Supplemented by reference TRBV5-1 and TRBJ2-7, the full variable domain reads KAGVTQTPRYLIKTRGQQVTLSCSPISGHRSVSWYQQTPGQGLQFLFEYFSETQRNKGNFPGRFSGRQFSNSRSEMNVSTLELGDSALYLCASSVTGTGTYEQYFGPGTRLTVT.

The genes are TRBV20-1 and TRBJ2-2; D is undetermined. The CDR3 has 16 residues. V lost 3 bases and J lost 3, with 17 bases in between. Germline V gene data show CDR1 as DFQATT and CDR2 as SNEGSKA (reference sequence). The CDR3 region has the DNA TGCAGTGCTAGGGAACACCACCGTATGGACACCGGGGAGCTGTTTTTT. Its translation is CSAREHHRMDTGELFF.

Only a few counts were recorded for this clonotype. This chain joins TRBV5-1 and TRBJ1-1; a weak D match, TRBD1 (5 bases). The germline V gene encodes CDR1 SGHRS and CDR2 YFSETQ. The CDR3 sequence is 15 residues long. Trimming pared 1 base from V and 6 bases from J, leaving 16 bases between. The CDR3 sequence: CASSLIGAQIPEAFF. In DNA, the CDR3 is TGCGCCAGCAGCTTGATTGGGGCGCAGATTCCTGAAGCTTTCTTT.

The gene calls are TRBV7-8 and TRBJ2-1; the D is unclear. The CDR3 sequence is 16 residues long. Germline V lookup: CDR1 SGHVS, CDR2 FQNEAQ. Between the trimmed V and J ends, which lost 4 bases and 4 bases, there was a span of 17 bases. In nucleotides, the CDR3 is TGTGCCAGCAGCTCCACCCCTGAGCCCCCTTACAATGAGCAGTTCTTC. Translating gives CASSSTPEPPYNEQFF. Combining the CDR3 with reference TRBV7-8 and TRBJ2-1 gives the whole variable domain GAGVSQSPRYKVAKRGQDVALRCDPISGHVSLFWYQQALGQGPEFLTYFQNEAQLDKSGLPSDRFFAERPEGSVSTLKIQRTQQEDSAVYLCASSSTPEPPYNEQFFGPGTRLTVL.

This clonotype has more than one count but fewer than ten. V usage is TRBV24-1 and J usage is TRBJ2-3; no definite D call. Deletions cut 0 bases from V and 4 bases from J, with 4 bases between. CDR1 and CDR2 (germline): KGHDR, SFDVKD. This CDR3 is 13 amino acids long. The CDR3 DNA follows: TGTGCCACCAGTGATTTGGGGGCAGATACGCAGTATTTT. It encodes CATSDLGADTQYF.

This chain links TRBV19 with TRBJ2-7; TRBD2 matches 7 bases. Germline CDR1 and CDR2: LNHDA and SQIVND (reference sequence). The trim removed 3 bases at V and 3 bases at J, leaving 5 bases unmatched. This CDR3 is 14 amino acids long. Here the CDR3 reads CASSIGGESYEQYF. The CDR3 DNA reads as TGTGCCAGTAGTATTGGGGGGGAGAGCTACGAGCAGTACTTC.

This clonotype was counted between two and nine times. The gene calls are TRBV11-1 and TRBJ2-1; 11 bases are shared with TRBD2. The CDR3 extends over 17 amino acids. The germline CDR1 and CDR2 sequences are SGHAT and FQDESV (reference sequence). Trimming cost V 3 bases and J 4 bases; bases outside gene matches: 8. Here the CDR3 DNA reads TGTGCCAGCAGCTTTACGTCGACTAGCGGGGCGTACAATGAGCAGTTCTTC. The encoded protein is CASSFTSTSGAYNEQFF.

This clonotype was detected only a few times. This chain joins TRBV4-1 and TRBJ1-1, with TRBD1 as a possible D gene (5 bases). The CDR3 extends over 17 amino acids. Germline loops: CDR1 MGHRA, CDR2 YSYEKL. Trimming took off 3 bases at V and 1 base at J, with 18 bases between the two ends. CDR3: CASSHANRDGGNTEAFF. In DNA form, the CDR3 reads TGCGCCAGCAGCCACGCAAACCGGGACGGCGGGAACACTGAAGCTTTCTTT.

CDR3 in DNA: TGTGCCAGCAGTCGAGGGGACAGGGCGGGTGAAAAACTGTTTTTT. Translation gives CASSRGDRAGEKLFF. The chain is built from TRBV6-5 and TRBJ1-4, with 9 bases that match TRBD1. The CDR3 runs 15 residues. The trim removed 5 bases at V and 7 bases at J, leaving 8 bases unmatched. In germline, CDR1 is MNHEY, CDR2 SVGAGI.

The rearrangement joins TRBV19 to TRBJ1-1; 7 bases are shared with TRBD1. J gave up 3 bases and V 7 bases, and 8 bases lay outside the gene matches. CDR1 is LNHDA and CDR2 is SQIVND in the germline V gene (reference sequence). This CDR3 contains 14 residues. The DNA for the CDR3 is TGTGCCAGTATCCAGACAGGGTGGGACACTGAAGCTTTCTTT. This codes for CASIQTGWDTEAFF. Full variable domain (missing parts from reference TRBV19 and TRBJ1-1): DGGITQSPKYLFRKEGQNVTLSCEQNLNHDAMYWYRQDPGQGLRLIYYSQIVNDFQKGDIAEGYSVSREKKESFPLTVTSAQKNPTAFYLCASIQTGWDTEAFFGQGTRLTVV.

A few counts support this clonotype. The V and J genes are TRBV18 and TRBJ1-4; D possibly corresponds to TRBD1 (6 bases). CDR3 size: 16 residues. V was cut by 4 bases and J by 3 bases, with 15 bases left in between. Looked up from germline, CDR1 is KGHSH and CDR2 is LQKENI. DNA of the CDR3: TGTGCCAGCTCACTCTTAAGGGGGTGGCCTAATGAAAAACTGTTTTTT. Protein: CASSLLRGWPNEKLFF.

V gene TRBV7-9 combines with J gene TRBJ2-7; no clear D gene. Trimming removed 5 bases from V and 3 bases from J, with 14 bases in between. The CDR3 consists of 14 residues. Germline CDR1 and CDR2: SEHNR and FQNEAQ (reference sequence). The CDR3 here is CASSPLGPSYEQYF. In DNA, the CDR3 is TGTGCCAGCAGCCCCCTAGGACCTAGCTACGAGCAGTACTTC.

The V and J genes are TRBV7-9 and TRBJ2-1; 9 positions agree with TRBD1. Germline CDR1 SEHNR, CDR2 FQNEAQ (reference sequence). The CDR3 consists of 14 residues. With V trimmed by 4 bases and J by 8 bases, 6 bases remained unmatched. The CDR3 DNA reads TGTGCCAGCAGCTGGGGACAGGGTTGGGATGAGCAGTTCTTC. Protein product: CASSWGQGWDEQFF.

This clonotype has a handful of counts. The rearrangement joins TRBV20-1 to TRBJ2-5; D not certain. The CDR3 has 11 residues. Germline lookup yields CDR1 DFQATT and CDR2 SNEGSKA (reference sequence). V lost 7 bases and J lost 6, with 12 bases in between. CDR3 nucleotides: TGCAGTGTACCCCGTCCGCAGACCCAGTACTTC. Encoded protein: CSVPRPQTQYF.

This clonotype was counted between two and nine times. The rearrangement uses TRBV6-6 and TRBJ2-4; 7 bases fit TRBD1. The length of the CDR3 is 17 residues. J lost 0 bases, V lost 5 bases, and 10 bases had no gene match. Germline lookup yields CDR1 MNHNY and CDR2 SVGAGI (reference sequence). The CDR3 sequence is CASSGDSPTLAKNIQYF. The CDR3 DNA sequence: TGTGCCAGCAGTGGGGACAGTCCAACGCTAGCCAAAAACATTCAGTACTTC.

This clonotype was observed a few times. The V and J genes are TRBV5-1 and TRBJ2-7, with 7 bases aligning to TRBD2. The V gene end was trimmed by 3 bases and the J gene end by 2 bases; junction bases not matched to a gene: 5. The CDR3 is made up of 14 amino acids. The germline CDR1 and CDR2 sequences are SGHRS and YFSETQ. CDR3 region: CASSSGGRAYEQYF. As DNA, the CDR3 is TGCGCCAGCAGCTCGGGAGGAAGAGCCTACGAGCAGTACTTC.

As concerns this clonotype: The junction differs from germline at one of its ends, possibly a read error. DNA for the CDR3: TGTGCCAGCAGTTACGGTTGGGGGGCCTCCTATGACCAGTTCTTC. Protein sequence: CASSYGWGASYDQFF. This chain uses TRBV6-5 with TRBJ2-1; D is tentatively TRBD1 or TRBD2 (6 bases each). The CDR3 consists of 15 residues. Germline V gives CDR1 MNHEY, CDR2 SVGAGI.

The chain carries TRBV3-1 and TRBJ2-1; possible D gene TRBD1, 6 bases. Germline V CDR1 and CDR2: LGHDT, YNNKEL (reference sequence). V lost 1 base and J lost 3, with 10 bases in between. The CDR3 length is 15 residues. CDR3 coding DNA: TGTGCCAGCAGCCAAGGTGGGGGCCGCTACAATGAGCAGTTCTTC. Amino acid sequence: CASSQGGGRYNEQFF.

The chain has TRBV4-1 and TRBJ2-7; 13 bases are a match to TRBD2. The trim removed 0 bases at V and 3 bases at J, leaving 8 bases unmatched. Per the germline V gene, CDR1 is MGHRA and CDR2 is YSYEKL. There are 18 residues in the CDR3. The CDR3 bases are TGCGCCAGCAGCCAAGAGATACCACTAGCGGGAGGGAACTACGAGCAGTACTTC. Amino acid sequence: CASSQEIPLAGGNYEQYF.

The rearrangement links TRBV27 to TRBJ1-2; D perhaps matches TRBD1 (6 bases). The CDR3 contains 18 residues. Trimming removed 7 bases from V and 2 bases from J, with 26 bases in between. The germline gives CDR1 MNHEY, CDR2 SMNVEV (reference sequence). CDR3 region: CASTSPSGADQSNYGYTF. As DNA, the CDR3 is TGTGCCAGCACCTCTCCCTCAGGGGCGGATCAGTCGAACTATGGCTACACCTTC.

This clonotype was counted a few times. CDR3: CASSSGQGETEAFF. In DNA, the CDR3 is TGCGCCAGCAGTTCGGGACAGGGAGAGACTGAAGCTTTCTTT. This chain connects TRBV4-3 to TRBJ1-1; TRBD1 matches 9 bases. Germline-derived CDR1 and CDR2 are LGHNA and YSLEER. After removal of 6 bases from V and 5 bases from J, the junction contained 7 bases not matched to a gene. The CDR3 is 14 amino acids.

This clonotype was seen only a few times. The genes are TRBV7-2 and TRBJ2-3; 12 bases match TRBD2. This CDR3 has 16 amino acids. Germline CDR1 is SGHTA and CDR2 is FQGNSA. With 6 bases clipped from V and 2 bases from J, the junction kept 6 bases outside the gene matches. CDR3 region: CASSLLAGGTTDTQYF. DNA of the CDR3: TGTGCCAGCAGTCTACTAGCGGGGGGAACCACAGATACGCAGTATTTT.

The V and J genes are TRBV12-3 or TRBV12-4 and TRBJ1-1; no firm D call. V was pared by 3 bases and J by 1 base, with 9 bases between. This CDR3 spans 14 amino acids. Here the CDR3 reads CASSFEWGNTEAFF. The CDR3, as DNA: TGTGCCAGCAGTTTTGAGTGGGGGAACACTGAAGCTTTCTTT.

The chain employs TRBV5-4 and TRBJ1-2; no clear D. CDR1 is SGHNT, CDR2 YYREEE, per germline (reference sequence). The CDR3 is made up of 16 amino acids. Trimming took 4 bases from V and 0 from J, leaving 16 bases between them. DNA of the CDR3: TGTGCCAGCAGCACCCTTCTTGGAGGGTCTAACTATGGCTACACCTTC. Its translation is CASSTLLGGSNYGYTF.

In this sample, this clonotype turned up a few times. The chain combines TRBV7-6 with TRBJ2-7, with 8 bases identical to TRBD2. V was clipped by 5 bases and J by 4 bases; unmatched bases: 16. The CDR3 is 17 amino acids. Germline CDR1 reads SGHVS; CDR2 reads FNYEAQ. This chain's CDR3 is CASSPGPGLAGGYEQYF. For the CDR3, the DNA is TGTGCCAGCAGCCCAGGCCCGGGGCTAGCGGGTGGGTACGAGCAGTACTTC. The full variable domain, rest sourced from reference TRBV7-6 and TRBJ2-7, is GAGVSQSPRYKVTKRGQDVALRCDPISGHVSLYWYRQALGQGPEFLTYFNYEAQQDKSGLPNDRFSAERPEGSISTLTIQRTEQRDSAMYRCASSPGPGLAGGYEQYFGPGTRLTVT.

This clonotype showed up many times. The chain has TRBV27 and TRBJ1-4; D possibly corresponds to TRBD1 (5 bases). This CDR3 has 15 amino acids. Germline CDR1 reads MNHEY; CDR2 reads SMNVEV (reference sequence). The germline V and J ends were trimmed by 5 bases and 6 bases, with 16 bases remaining between them. The DNA of the CDR3 is TGTGCCAGCAGTCCACAAGAAGGGGAAGATGAAAAACTGTTTTTT. Translation: CASSPQEGEDEKLFF.

The chain carries TRBV18 and TRBJ2-5, with D possibly matching TRBD1 (6 bases). The CDR3 is 15 amino acids. Trimming pared 1 base from V and 2 bases from J, leaving 11 bases between. The V gene's germline CDR1 is KGHSH and CDR2 LQKENI. The CDR3 DNA reads TGTGCCAGCTCACCACAACAGGGCCGACAAGAGACCCAGTACTTC. The encoded protein is CASSPQQGRQETQYF.

This clonotype was counted between two and nine times. This chain joins TRBV12-3 or TRBV12-4 and TRBJ1-4; 11 bases map to TRBD1. The CDR3 is 14 residues long. V dropped 3 bases and J dropped 11; count of bases not matched to a gene: 5. The CDR3 DNA is TGTGCCAGCAGTTTGAGGACAGGGGGCGGGAAACTGTTTTTT. Amino acid sequence: CASSLRTGGGKLFF.

J is TRBJ2-5 and V is TRBV7-3, with 10 bases that match TRBD2. The CDR3 loop spans 15 amino acids. V trimming: 6 bases; J trimming: 5 bases; junction bases outside the gene matches: 9. Per germline, CDR1 SGHTA and CDR2 FQGTGA. The CDR3 loop is CASSSSGGAGETQYF. The CDR3 region has the DNA TGTGCCAGCAGTTCCAGCGGGGGGGCTGGTGAGACCCAGTACTTC. The entire variable domain, with the rest obtained from reference TRBV7-3 and TRBJ2-5, is as follows: GAGVSQTPSNKVTEKGKYVELRCDPISGHTALYWYRQSLGQGPEFLIYFQGTGAADDSGLPNDRFFAVRPEGSVSTLKIQRTERGDSAVYLCASSSSGGAGETQYFGPGTRLLVL.